The entry below describes one TCR beta chain. Its specificity is not known. The sample is drawn from a study of CXCR3-negative and CXCR3-positive naive CD8 T cells. Broader study findings: CXCR3-expressing naive cells carried TRB CDR3s more hydrophobic than those of CXCR3-negative naive cells.

The authors prepared UMI-labeled TRB cDNA libraries by 5' RACE. TCRdb reanalyzed the 5' RACE reads, giving one entry per CDR3 protein sequence and no DNA. This table lists about 86,000 distinct CDR3 sequences. This clonotype originated in a human donor in good health. Some clones in this sample may be carry-over from other donors' samples. The sequenced material came from naive CXCR3+ CD8+ T cells from blood. Subset indicated: CD45RO-CCR7+CD27+CD95- naive CD8+ T cells expressing CXCR3 (TNR3+).

CDR3 amino acids: CASSYVTGELFF. The chain has TRBV6-2 or TRBV6-3 and TRBJ2-2. From germline, CDR1 is MNHEY and CDR2 SVGEGT. The CDR3 runs to 12 residues.